The rows below give T cell receptor beta chains drawn from one sample of a study of technical replicates of blood from a few donors. The protocol was immunoSEQ multiplex PCR, while the TCRdb copy is restricted to in-frame clones and leaves out a portion. The repertoire holds fewer than 85,000 clones, 85% to 95% seen once, with about 4.5% in the top ten. The sample consisted of PBMCs. The receptors were sampled from a human donor in good health. Some clones in this sample may be carry-over from other donors' samples. Both conserved end residues are part of each CDR3. Fields, in order: D gene, V gene, J gene, clone size, CDR3 protein, CDR3 DNA. A D gene is named only where the DNA matches it firmly. Only some rows state a clone size, as once, few, many or a class for expanded clones.

D: .
V: TRBV7-2
J: TRBJ2-7
size: .
CDR3: CASSWTQPYEQYF
DNA: TGTGCCAGCAGCTGGACTCAGCCGTACGAGCAGTACTTC

D: .
V: TRBV2
J: TRBJ2-2
size: .
CDR3: CASSGVRGIGELFF
DNA: TGTGCCAGCAGTGGGGTTCGGGGGATCGGGGAGCTGTTTTTT

D: .
V: TRBV19
J: TRBJ2-3
size: .
CDR3: CASSISRAGSTDTQYF
DNA: TGTGCCAGTAGTATATCACGGGCGGGCAGCACAGATACGCAGTATTTT

D: .
V: TRBV13
J: TRBJ2-1
size: once
CDR3: CASSLGGGLAWQFF
DNA: TGTGCCAGCAGCTTAGGTGGTGGGCTAGCGTGGCAGTTCTTC

D: .
V: TRBV29-1
J: TRBJ1-1
size: .
CDR3: CSAGNTEAFF
DNA: TGCAGCGCGGGGAACACTGAAGCTTTCTTT

D: TRBD1
V: TRBV4-1
J: TRBJ2-7
size: .
CDR3: CASSSGQGASSYEQYF
DNA: TGCGCCAGCAGCTCCGGACAGGGGGCGAGCTCCTACGAGCAGTACTTC

D: .
V: TRBV7-6
J: TRBJ2-5
size: .
CDR3: CASSLRGYQETQYF
DNA: TGTGCCAGCAGCTTAAGAGGGTACCAAGAGACCCAGTACTTC

D: TRBD2
V: TRBV6-5
J: TRBJ2-2
size: .
CDR3: CASKLLADTGELFF
DNA: TGTGCCAGCAAACTACTAGCGGACACCGGGGAGCTGTTTTTT

D: TRBD2
V: TRBV2
J: TRBJ2-7
size: .
CDR3: CASSESLAGVSYEQYF
DNA: TGTGCCAGCAGTGAGAGCCTAGCGGGAGTCTCCTACGAGCAGTACTTC

D: .
V: TRBV5-1
J: TRBJ2-2
size: .
CDR3: CASSLARVDTGELFF
DNA: TGCGCCAGCAGCTTAGCCAGGGTAGACACCGGGGAGCTGTTTTTT

D: .
V: TRBV7-2
J: TRBJ1-4
size: once
CDR3: CASSESDATNEKLFF
DNA: TGTGCCAGCAGCGAATCAGATGCAACTAATGAAAAACTGTTTTTT

D: TRBD2
V: TRBV30
J: TRBJ2-3
size: .
CDR3: CAGLAGDTQYF
DNA: TGTGCGGGACTAGCGGGAGATACGCAGTATTTT

D: .
V: TRBV6-1
J: TRBJ1-4
size: .
CDR3: CAGGQPNEKLFF
DNA: TGTGCCGGTGGGCAGCCGAATGAAAAACTGTTTTTT

D: TRBD2
V: TRBV4-1
J: TRBJ2-3
size: .
CDR3: CASSHSLAGITDTQYF
DNA: TGCGCCAGCAGCCACTCACTAGCGGGGATAACAGATACGCAGTATTTT

D: TRBD2
V: TRBV9
J: TRBJ2-5
size: .
CDR3: CASSRGSGGYQETQYF
DNA: TGTGCCAGCAGCAGGGGTAGCGGGGGGTACCAAGAGACCCAGTACTTC

D: .
V: TRBV5-1
J: TRBJ2-3
size: .
CDR3: CASSFGEGTDTQYF
DNA: TGCGCCAGCAGCTTTGGGGAGGGCACAGATACGCAGTATTTT

D: .
V: TRBV5-1
J: TRBJ2-7
size: .
CDR3: CASSLFGFSGDEQYF
DNA: TGCGCCAGCAGCTTGTTCGGTTTTTCCGGAGACGAGCAGTACTTC

D: .
V: TRBV7-2
J: TRBJ2-4
size: once
CDR3: CASSLSAGAGKNIQYF
DNA: TGTGCCAGCAGCTTATCCGCAGGGGCCGGCAAAAACATTCAGTACTTC

D: .
V: TRBV4-2
J: TRBJ1-4
size: once
CDR3: CASSQEWRGGDEKLFF
DNA: TGTGCCAGCAGCCAAGAATGGAGGGGGGGTGATGAAAAACTGTTTTTT

D: TRBD1
V: TRBV11-2
J: TRBJ2-7
size: .
CDR3: CASSLDRAHEQYF
DNA: TGTGCCAGCAGCTTGGACAGGGCCCACGAGCAGTACTTC

D: .
V: TRBV5-1
J: TRBJ2-2
size: .
CDR3: CASSRGDTGELFF
DNA: TGCGCCAGCAGTCGGGGAGACACCGGGGAGCTGTTTTTT

D: .
V: TRBV6-5
J: TRBJ2-3
size: .
CDR3: CASSSRTATDTQYF
DNA: TGTGCCAGCAGTTCGCGGACAGCGACAGATACGCAGTATTTT

D: .
V: TRBV5-4
J: TRBJ2-1
size: .
CDR3: CASSLARGSLEQFF
DNA: TGTGCCAGCAGCTTGGCTCGTGGGAGCCTTGAGCAGTTCTTC

D: .
V: TRBV7-2
J: TRBJ2-7
size: .
CDR3: CASSLPGLRFSSYEQYF
DNA: TGTGCCAGCAGCCTACCGGGACTCAGATTCAGCTCCTACGAGCAGTACTTC

D: .
V: TRBV2
J: TRBJ1-1
size: .
CDR3: CASRIQGNTEAFF
DNA: TGTGCCAGCAGGATACAGGGAAACACTGAAGCTTTCTTT

D: TRBD1
V: TRBV6-5
J: TRBJ1-2
size: .
CDR3: CASRSQGALGGYTF
DNA: TGTGCCAGCAGGTCTCAGGGGGCCCTAGGTGGCTACACCTTC

D: .
V: TRBV25-1
J: TRBJ1-4
size: .
CDR3: CASSEYEGREKLFF
DNA: TGTGCCAGCAGTGAATACGAGGGTCGGGAAAAACTGTTTTTT

D: TRBD1
V: TRBV7-9
J: TRBJ2-7
size: once
CDR3: CASSLAGGDEQYF
DNA: TGTGCCAGCAGCTTAGCAGGGGGCGACGAGCAGTACTTC

D: .
V: TRBV29-1
J: TRBJ1-1
size: .
CDR3: CSVETVNTEAFF
DNA: TGCAGCGTTGAGACAGTGAACACTGAAGCTTTCTTT

D: TRBD1
V: TRBV19
J: TRBJ1-5
size: .
CDR3: CASSIRAGGVDQPQHF
DNA: TGTGCCAGTAGTATCAGGGCAGGGGGCGTCGATCAGCCCCAGCATTTT

D: TRBD2
V: TRBV7-2
J: TRBJ2-1
size: .
CDR3: CASSLVRRGGPNEQFF
DNA: TGTGCCAGCAGCTTAGTACGACGGGGGGGCCCTAATGAGCAGTTCTTC

D: TRBD1
V: TRBV7-2
J: TRBJ1-1
size: .
CDR3: CASSFLGTGSGEDTEAFF
DNA: TGTGCCAGCAGCTTTCTCGGGACAGGGAGTGGTGAGGACACTGAAGCTTTCTTT

D: TRBD1
V: TRBV5-1
J: TRBJ2-4
size: medium-sized
CDR3: CASSSGQGGDIQYF
DNA: TGCGCCAGCAGCTCCGGACAGGGTGGGGACATTCAGTACTTC